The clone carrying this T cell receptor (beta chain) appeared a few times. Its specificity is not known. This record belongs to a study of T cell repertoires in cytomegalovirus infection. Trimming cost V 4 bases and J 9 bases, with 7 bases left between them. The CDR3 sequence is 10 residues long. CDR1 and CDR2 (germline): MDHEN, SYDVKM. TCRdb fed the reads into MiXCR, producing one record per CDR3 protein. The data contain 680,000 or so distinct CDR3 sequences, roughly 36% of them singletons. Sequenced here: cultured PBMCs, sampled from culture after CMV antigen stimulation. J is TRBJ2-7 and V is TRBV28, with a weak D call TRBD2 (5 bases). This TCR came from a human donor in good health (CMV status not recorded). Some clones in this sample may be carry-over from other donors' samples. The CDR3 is CASSSRGQYF. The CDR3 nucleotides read TGTGCCAGCAGTTCTCGGGGGCAGTACTTC. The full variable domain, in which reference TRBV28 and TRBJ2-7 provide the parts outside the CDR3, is DVKVTQSSRYLVKRTGEKVFLECVQDMDHENMFWYRQDPGLGLRLIYFSYDVKMKEKGDIPEGYSVSREKKERFSLILESASTNQTSMYLCASSSRGQYFGPGTRLTVT.